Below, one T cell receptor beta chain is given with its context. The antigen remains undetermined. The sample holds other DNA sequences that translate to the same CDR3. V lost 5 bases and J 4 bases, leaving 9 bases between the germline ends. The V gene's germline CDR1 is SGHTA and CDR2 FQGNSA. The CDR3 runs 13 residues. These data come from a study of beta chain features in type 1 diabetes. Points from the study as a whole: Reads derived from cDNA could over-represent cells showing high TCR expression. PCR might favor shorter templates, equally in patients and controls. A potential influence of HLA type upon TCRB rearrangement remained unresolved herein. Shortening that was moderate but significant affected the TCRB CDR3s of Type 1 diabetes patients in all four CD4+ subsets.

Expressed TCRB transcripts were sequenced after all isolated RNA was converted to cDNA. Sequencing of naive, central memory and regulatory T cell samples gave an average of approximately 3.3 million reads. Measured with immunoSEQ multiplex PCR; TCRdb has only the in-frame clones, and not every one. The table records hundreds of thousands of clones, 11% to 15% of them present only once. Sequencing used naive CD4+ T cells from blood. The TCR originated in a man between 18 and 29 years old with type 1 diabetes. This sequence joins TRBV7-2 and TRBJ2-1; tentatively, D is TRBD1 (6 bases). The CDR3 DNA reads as TGTGCCAGCAGCCTCGACAGGTACAATGAGCAGTTCTTC. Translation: CASSLDRYNEQFF.